A selection of T cell receptor beta chains follows, all from one sample in a study of T cell changes during pregnancy in multiple sclerosis. Repertoires were generated with immunoSEQ multiplex PCR, while TCRdb's copy carries only in-frame clones and drops some. The sample has tens of thousands of clones, 91% seen once. The sequencing used peripheral blood, collected in the third trimester of pregnancy. The source of these receptors is a female donor in good health, enrolled as a control in a pregnancy study. Each CDR3 is given with its conserved first and last residue. The D gene is left open where the match is weak. Expanded clones get a size class; other rows say once, few or many, or leave the size out.

clone_size: NA; d_call: TRBD1; j_call: TRBJ1-1; v_call: TRBV11-2; cdr3_aa: CASSAIDRGTEAFF; cdr3_nt: TGTGCCAGCAGCGCCATAGACAGGGGAACTGAAGCTTTCTTT
clone_size: NA; d_call: TRBD2; j_call: TRBJ2-3; v_call: TRBV6-6; cdr3_aa: CASRGLAGADTQYF; cdr3_nt: TGTGCCAGCAGGGGACTAGCGGGAGCAGATACGCAGTATTTT
clone_size: once; d_call: TRBD1; j_call: TRBJ2-5; v_call: TRBV28; cdr3_aa: CASSYPGTEETQYF; cdr3_nt: TGTGCCAGCAGTTATCCGGGGACAGAAGAGACCCAGTACTTC
clone_size: NA; d_call: TRBD2; j_call: TRBJ2-3; v_call: TRBV7-2; cdr3_aa: CASPLAGGSDTQYF; cdr3_nt: TGTGCCAGCCCACTAGCGGGGGGCTCAGATACGCAGTATTTT
clone_size: NA; d_call: TRBD2; j_call: TRBJ2-1; v_call: TRBV7-8; cdr3_aa: CASSWGTSGNYNEQFF; cdr3_nt: TGTGCCAGCAGCTGGGGGACTAGCGGGAACTACAATGAGCAGTTCTTC
clone_size: NA; d_call: NA; j_call: TRBJ2-2; v_call: TRBV6-4; cdr3_aa: CASSVWAENTGELFF; cdr3_nt: TGTGCCAGCAGTGTCTGGGCAGAGAACACCGGGGAGCTGTTTTTT
clone_size: NA; d_call: NA; j_call: TRBJ2-1; v_call: TRBV2; cdr3_aa: CASLRTRQVDEQFF; cdr3_nt: TGTGCCAGCCTTCGTACCAGGCAGGTGGATGAGCAGTTCTTC
clone_size: NA; d_call: NA; j_call: TRBJ2-1; v_call: TRBV11-3; cdr3_aa: CASSLRDGREQFF; cdr3_nt: TGTGCCAGCAGCTTAAGGGATGGGAGGGAGCAGTTCTTC
clone_size: few; d_call: NA; j_call: TRBJ1-1; v_call: TRBV18; cdr3_aa: CASSPGQNTEAFF; cdr3_nt: TGTGCCAGCTCACCGGGACAGAACACTGAAGCTTTCTTT
clone_size: NA; d_call: NA; j_call: TRBJ1-2; v_call: TRBV27; cdr3_aa: CASSLYYAGPRDYGYTF; cdr3_nt: TGTGCCAGCAGTTTGTATTACGCAGGGCCAAGGGACTATGGCTACACCTTC
clone_size: NA; d_call: TRBD1; j_call: TRBJ1-2; v_call: TRBV5-6; cdr3_aa: CASSLRGPRSYGYTF; cdr3_nt: TGTGCCAGCAGCTTAAGGGGGCCACGCTCCTATGGCTACACCTTC
clone_size: once; d_call: NA; j_call: TRBJ2-2; v_call: TRBV2; cdr3_aa: CASKGDSNTGELFF; cdr3_nt: TGTGCCAGTAAAGGGGATTCGAACACCGGGGAGCTGTTTTTT
clone_size: NA; d_call: NA; j_call: TRBJ1-5; v_call: TRBV28; cdr3_aa: CASSSEGRRNQPQHF; cdr3_nt: TGTGCCAGCAGTTCGGAGGGTAGAAGGAATCAGCCCCAGCATTTT
clone_size: once; d_call: NA; j_call: TRBJ2-5; v_call: TRBV29-1; cdr3_aa: CSATGQQETQYF; cdr3_nt: TGCAGCGCGACAGGACAACAAGAGACCCAGTACTTC
clone_size: NA; d_call: NA; j_call: TRBJ1-4; v_call: TRBV11-3; cdr3_aa: CASSEGGGGSEKLFF; cdr3_nt: TGTGCCAGCAGCGAGGGAGGTGGGGGTTCTGAAAAACTGTTTTTT
clone_size: NA; d_call: NA; j_call: TRBJ2-1; v_call: TRBV6-4; cdr3_aa: CASSSGDRRYNEQFF; cdr3_nt: TGTGCCAGCAGTTCAGGAGACAGGAGATACAATGAGCAGTTCTTC
clone_size: NA; d_call: NA; j_call: TRBJ1-2; v_call: TRBV19; cdr3_aa: CASRASLTIGYTF; cdr3_nt: TGTGCCAGTAGGGCTTCTTTAACTATTGGCTACACCTTC
clone_size: NA; d_call: NA; j_call: TRBJ1-5; v_call: TRBV9; cdr3_aa: CASSVSQGHNQPQHF; cdr3_nt: TGTGCCAGCAGCGTATCTCAGGGCCACAATCAGCCCCAGCATTTT
clone_size: NA; d_call: TRBD1; j_call: TRBJ1-1; v_call: TRBV6-1; cdr3_aa: CASRSGQGADTEAFF; cdr3_nt: TGTGCCAGCAGGTCCGGACAGGGGGCGGACACTGAAGCTTTCTTT
clone_size: NA; d_call: NA; j_call: TRBJ1-2; v_call: TRBV30; cdr3_aa: CAWKLQGIEGYTF; cdr3_nt: TGTGCCTGGAAGTTACAGGGAATTGAGGGCTACACCTTC
clone_size: few; d_call: NA; j_call: TRBJ1-1; v_call: TRBV19; cdr3_aa: CASTRGTEAFF; cdr3_nt: TGTGCCAGTACCCGGGGCACTGAAGCTTTCTTT
clone_size: NA; d_call: NA; j_call: TRBJ1-1; v_call: TRBV6-5; cdr3_aa: CASRGVMNTEAFF; cdr3_nt: TGTGCCAGCCGGGGGGTAATGAACACTGAAGCTTTCTTT
clone_size: NA; d_call: NA; j_call: TRBJ2-5; v_call: TRBV11-3; cdr3_aa: CASSPGYGETQYF; cdr3_nt: TGTGCCAGCAGCCCAGGGTACGGAGAGACCCAGTACTTC
clone_size: NA; d_call: NA; j_call: TRBJ1-5; v_call: TRBV10-3; cdr3_aa: CAISESPPGQLSNQPQHF; cdr3_nt: TGTGCCATCAGTGAGTCCCCCCCCGGACAGCTGAGCAATCAGCCCCAGCATTTT
clone_size: once; d_call: TRBD1; j_call: TRBJ1-2; v_call: TRBV28; cdr3_aa: CASSPTSTGNRYTF; cdr3_nt: TGTGCCAGCAGTCCGACCTCGACAGGGAATCGCTACACCTTC
clone_size: once; d_call: NA; j_call: TRBJ2-7; v_call: TRBV6-5; cdr3_aa: CASSYRETGTSSEQYF; cdr3_nt: TGTGCCAGCAGTTACCGTGAAACAGGGACGTCAAGCGAGCAGTACTTC
clone_size: NA; d_call: TRBD1; j_call: TRBJ1-3; v_call: TRBV7-9; cdr3_aa: CASSHDRASGNTIYF; cdr3_nt: TGTGCCAGCAGCCATGACAGGGCGTCTGGAAACACCATATATTTT
clone_size: NA; d_call: NA; j_call: TRBJ1-5; v_call: TRBV28; cdr3_aa: CASSEGGSYQPQHF; cdr3_nt: TGTGCCAGCAGCGAAGGGGGTTCCTATCAGCCCCAGCATTTT
clone_size: NA; d_call: NA; j_call: TRBJ1-2; v_call: TRBV11-2; cdr3_aa: CASSRTGNDYGYTF; cdr3_nt: TGTGCCAGCAGCCGAACAGGAAACGATTATGGCTACACCTTC
clone_size: NA; d_call: NA; j_call: TRBJ1-4; v_call: TRBV19; cdr3_aa: CASRKTQDNEKLFF; cdr3_nt: TGTGCCAGTAGGAAGACACAGGATAATGAAAAACTGTTTTTT
clone_size: NA; d_call: TRBD2; j_call: TRBJ2-1; v_call: TRBV5-1; cdr3_aa: CASSLTSGLAGFPFF; cdr3_nt: TGCGCCAGCAGCTTGACGTCGGGACTAGCGGGATTCCCGTTCTTC
clone_size: NA; d_call: TRBD2; j_call: TRBJ2-1; v_call: TRBV9; cdr3_aa: CASSALGLAGDNEQFF; cdr3_nt: TGTGCCAGCAGCGCCCTAGGGCTAGCGGGGGACAATGAGCAGTTCTTC
clone_size: NA; d_call: NA; j_call: TRBJ2-2; v_call: TRBV7-9; cdr3_aa: CASSLDGRNTGELFF; cdr3_nt: TGTGCCAGCAGCTTAGATGGGCGGAACACCGGGGAGCTGTTTTTT
clone_size: NA; d_call: NA; j_call: TRBJ1-2; v_call: TRBV2; cdr3_aa: CASTRPDDRANYGYTF; cdr3_nt: TGTGCCAGCACTCGACCAGATGACAGAGCTAACTATGGCTACACCTTC
clone_size: NA; d_call: TRBD1; j_call: TRBJ1-1; v_call: TRBV29-1; cdr3_aa: CSVGRARGTGAFF; cdr3_nt: TGCAGCGTTGGTAGGGCCAGGGGGACGGGAGCTTTCTTT
clone_size: NA; d_call: NA; j_call: TRBJ2-2; v_call: TRBV7-2; cdr3_aa: CASSSNRGGTGELFF; cdr3_nt: TGTGCCAGCAGCTCAAACAGGGGGGGCACCGGGGAGCTGTTTTTT
clone_size: NA; d_call: TRBD2; j_call: TRBJ2-5; v_call: TRBV19; cdr3_aa: CASRITSGETQYF; cdr3_nt: TGTGCCAGTAGGATAACTAGCGGGGAGACCCAGTACTTC
clone_size: NA; d_call: TRBD1; j_call: TRBJ1-5; v_call: TRBV5-1; cdr3_aa: CASSLAGQDNQPQHF; cdr3_nt: TGCGCCAGCAGCTTGGCCGGACAGGACAATCAGCCCCAGCATTTT
clone_size: NA; d_call: TRBD2; j_call: TRBJ2-5; v_call: TRBV5-1; cdr3_aa: CASSLTSGGVQETQYF; cdr3_nt: TGCGCCAGCAGCCTGACTAGCGGGGGGGTGCAAGAGACCCAGTACTTC
clone_size: NA; d_call: NA; j_call: TRBJ1-4; v_call: TRBV30; cdr3_aa: CAWSVGQAGNEKLFF; cdr3_nt: TGTGCCTGGAGTGTGGGGCAGGCAGGGAATGAAAAACTGTTTTTT
clone_size: NA; d_call: TRBD1; j_call: TRBJ2-6; v_call: TRBV7-8; cdr3_aa: CASSLSGQGVSGANVLTF; cdr3_nt: TGTGCCAGCAGCTTATCCGGACAGGGGGTCTCTGGGGCCAACGTCCTGACTTTC
clone_size: NA; d_call: NA; j_call: TRBJ1-3; v_call: TRBV2; cdr3_aa: CASSEWAYSGNTIYF; cdr3_nt: TGTGCCAGCAGTGAATGGGCTTACTCTGGAAACACCATATATTTT
clone_size: NA; d_call: NA; j_call: TRBJ2-3; v_call: TRBV4-3; cdr3_aa: CASSQRDTQYF; cdr3_nt: TGCGCCAGCAGCCAACGAGATACGCAGTATTTT
clone_size: NA; d_call: NA; j_call: TRBJ1-2; v_call: TRBV10-3; cdr3_aa: CAISESKSAPLGGGYTF; cdr3_nt: TGTGCCATCAGTGAGTCTAAGAGTGCACCCCTCGGTGGTGGCTACACCTTC
clone_size: NA; d_call: NA; j_call: TRBJ1-4; v_call: TRBV6-5; cdr3_aa: CASSLTGAGGEKLFF; cdr3_nt: TGTGCCAGCAGTTTAACCGGGGCCGGGGGTGAAAAACTGTTTTTT
clone_size: NA; d_call: NA; j_call: TRBJ2-7; v_call: TRBV10-3; cdr3_aa: CAISEILLRDGGNYEQYF; cdr3_nt: TGTGCCATCAGTGAGATATTACTGCGGGACGGCGGAAACTACGAGCAGTACTTC
clone_size: NA; d_call: TRBD1; j_call: TRBJ2-7; v_call: TRBV27; cdr3_aa: CASGERWTGSYEQYF; cdr3_nt: TGTGCCAGCGGTGAAAGATGGACAGGATCCTACGAGCAGTACTTC
clone_size: NA; d_call: NA; j_call: TRBJ1-4; v_call: TRBV5-4; cdr3_aa: CASSLAGRQGEKLFF; cdr3_nt: TGTGCCAGCAGCTTGGCCGGCAGGCAGGGTGAAAAACTGTTTTTT
clone_size: once; d_call: TRBD1; j_call: TRBJ1-3; v_call: TRBV28; cdr3_aa: CASSWGQGGNTIYF; cdr3_nt: TGTGCCAGCAGTTGGGGACAGGGGGGAAACACCATATATTTT
clone_size: NA; d_call: NA; j_call: TRBJ2-7; v_call: TRBV6-1; cdr3_aa: CASSEADSLPSYEQYF; cdr3_nt: TGTGCCAGCAGTGAAGCGGACTCACTTCCCTCCTACGAGCAGTACTTC
clone_size: NA; d_call: NA; j_call: TRBJ2-7; v_call: TRBV18; cdr3_aa: CASSPSGGVRYEQYF; cdr3_nt: TGTGCCAGCTCTCCCAGCGGAGGTGTGCGCTACGAGCAGTACTTC
clone_size: NA; d_call: TRBD2; j_call: TRBJ2-1; v_call: TRBV4-1; cdr3_aa: CASSPMGLAALRDEQFF; cdr3_nt: TGCGCCAGCAGCCCTATGGGACTAGCGGCCCTTCGGGACGAGCAGTTCTTC
clone_size: NA; d_call: NA; j_call: TRBJ1-5; v_call: TRBV2; cdr3_aa: CASSSQGQPQHF; cdr3_nt: TGTGCCAGCAGTTCACAGGGTCAGCCCCAGCATTTT
clone_size: NA; d_call: NA; j_call: TRBJ1-5; v_call: TRBV28; cdr3_aa: CASSLGTRIYQPQHF; cdr3_nt: TGTGCCAGCAGTTTAGGGACACGAATTTATCAGCCCCAGCATTTT
clone_size: NA; d_call: NA; j_call: TRBJ2-5; v_call: TRBV27; cdr3_aa: CASSLEGGTQYF; cdr3_nt: TGTGCCAGCAGTTTGGAGGGTGGCACCCAGTACTTC
clone_size: few; d_call: TRBD1; j_call: TRBJ1-6; v_call: TRBV10-3; cdr3_aa: CAIGGTGANSPLHF; cdr3_nt: TGTGCCATCGGCGGGACAGGGGCGAATTCACCCCTCCACTTT
clone_size: NA; d_call: TRBD1; j_call: TRBJ1-2; v_call: TRBV10-3; cdr3_aa: CAISEPTTGDYYGYTF; cdr3_nt: TGTGCCATCAGTGAGCCGACGACAGGGGATTACTATGGCTACACCTTC
clone_size: NA; d_call: NA; j_call: TRBJ1-2; v_call: TRBV6-6; cdr3_aa: CASRPTQGSGTF; cdr3_nt: TGTGCCAGCAGACCAACCCAGGGGTCCGGCACCTTC
clone_size: NA; d_call: NA; j_call: TRBJ2-1; v_call: TRBV15; cdr3_aa: CATSGSQGSANEQFF; cdr3_nt: TGTGCCACCAGCGGATCCCAGGGGTCCGCCAATGAGCAGTTCTTC